The clone carrying this TCR beta chain was recorded a few times. Its antigen remains unidentified. The CDR3 totals 15 residues. J gave up 5 bases and V 3 bases, and 4 bases lay outside the gene matches. Germline CDR1 and CDR2: SQVTM and ANQGSEA. This entry is derived from a study of blood T cells in healthy people across ages. Sample-barcoded 5' priming and a J-beta primer mix drove a second PCR of roughly 6 to 12 cycles. With 12 random nucleotides, a template-switch adaptor tagged each individual cDNA molecule. TCRdb itself ran the 5' RACE reads through MiXCR, one entry per CDR3 protein. The sample includes some 1.8 million distinct CDR3 sequences, about 39% of them seen just once. Study-wide results and limits: Researchers said unsorted PBMCs prevented a conclusive naive versus antigen-experienced comparison. There was no known CMV status for donors, so expanded clonotype changes were possibly confounded.

Sequenced input: blood. This chain uses TRBV29-1 with TRBJ2-1, with 13 bases identical to TRBD2. The sequence was obtained from a human donor in good health. The CDR3 is CSVDRGTSGDNEQFF. The CDR3 DNA follows: TGCAGCGTTGATCGGGGGACTAGCGGGGACAATGAGCAGTTCTTC.